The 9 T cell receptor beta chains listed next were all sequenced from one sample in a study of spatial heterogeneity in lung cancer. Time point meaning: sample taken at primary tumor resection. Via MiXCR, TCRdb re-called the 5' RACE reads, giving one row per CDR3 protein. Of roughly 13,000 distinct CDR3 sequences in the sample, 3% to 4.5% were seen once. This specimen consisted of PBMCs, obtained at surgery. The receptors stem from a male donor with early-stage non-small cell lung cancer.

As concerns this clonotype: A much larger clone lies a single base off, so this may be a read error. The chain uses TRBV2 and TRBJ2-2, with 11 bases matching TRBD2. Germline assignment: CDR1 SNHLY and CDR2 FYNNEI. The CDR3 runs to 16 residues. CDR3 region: CASSLTSGRSAGEPFF. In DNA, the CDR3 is TGTGCCAGCAGCCTTACTAGCGGGAGAAGTGCCGGGGAGCCGTTTTTT.

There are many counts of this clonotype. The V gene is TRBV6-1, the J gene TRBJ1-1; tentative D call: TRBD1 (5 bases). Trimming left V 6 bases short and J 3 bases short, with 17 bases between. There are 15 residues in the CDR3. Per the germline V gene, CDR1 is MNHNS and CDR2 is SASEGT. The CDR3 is CASRIGSSGHTEAFF. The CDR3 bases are TGTGCCAGCAGGATTGGCTCCTCGGGGCACACTGAAGCTTTCTTT.

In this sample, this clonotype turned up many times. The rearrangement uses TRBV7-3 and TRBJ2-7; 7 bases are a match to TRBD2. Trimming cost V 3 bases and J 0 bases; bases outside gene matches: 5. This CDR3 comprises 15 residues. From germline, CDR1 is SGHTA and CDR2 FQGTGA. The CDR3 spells CASSLGEGHSYEQYF. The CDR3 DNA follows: TGTGCCAGCAGCTTGGGGGAGGGCCACTCCTACGAGCAGTACTTC.

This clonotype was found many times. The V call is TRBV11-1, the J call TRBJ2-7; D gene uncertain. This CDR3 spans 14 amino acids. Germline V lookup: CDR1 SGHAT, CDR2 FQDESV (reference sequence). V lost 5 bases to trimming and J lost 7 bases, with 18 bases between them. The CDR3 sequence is CASSPAGSSREQYF. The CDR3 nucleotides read TGTGCCAGCAGCCCCGCCGGGTCGTCGCGGGAGCAGTACTTC.

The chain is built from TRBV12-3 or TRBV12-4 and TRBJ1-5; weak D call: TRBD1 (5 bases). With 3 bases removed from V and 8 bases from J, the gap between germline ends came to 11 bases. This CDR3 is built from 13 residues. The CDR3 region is CASSLLGVEPQHF. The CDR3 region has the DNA TGTGCCAGCAGTTTGTTAGGGGTTGAGCCCCAGCATTTT.

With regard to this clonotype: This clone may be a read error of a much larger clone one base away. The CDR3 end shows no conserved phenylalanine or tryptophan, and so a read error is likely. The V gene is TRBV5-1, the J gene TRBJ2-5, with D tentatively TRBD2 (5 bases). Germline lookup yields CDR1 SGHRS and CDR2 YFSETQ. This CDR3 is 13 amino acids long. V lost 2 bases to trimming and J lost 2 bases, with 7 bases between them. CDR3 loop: CASSLEGQETQYY. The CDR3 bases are TGCGCCAGCAGCTTAGAGGGACAAGAGACCCAGTACTAC.

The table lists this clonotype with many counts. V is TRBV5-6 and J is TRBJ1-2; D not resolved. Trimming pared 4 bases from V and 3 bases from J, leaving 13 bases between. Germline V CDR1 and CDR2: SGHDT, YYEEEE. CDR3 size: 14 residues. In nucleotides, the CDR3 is TGTGCCAGCAGCCTCAGTCCGGGCCACTATGGCTACACCTTC. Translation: CASSLSPGHYGYTF.

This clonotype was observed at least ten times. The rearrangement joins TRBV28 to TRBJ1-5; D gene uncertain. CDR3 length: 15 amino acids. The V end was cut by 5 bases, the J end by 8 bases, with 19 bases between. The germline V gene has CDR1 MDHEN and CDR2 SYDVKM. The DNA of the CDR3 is TGTGCCAGCAGTCTAAGATGGCCCCCCGAGGAGCCCCAGCATTTT. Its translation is CASSLRWPPEEPQHF.

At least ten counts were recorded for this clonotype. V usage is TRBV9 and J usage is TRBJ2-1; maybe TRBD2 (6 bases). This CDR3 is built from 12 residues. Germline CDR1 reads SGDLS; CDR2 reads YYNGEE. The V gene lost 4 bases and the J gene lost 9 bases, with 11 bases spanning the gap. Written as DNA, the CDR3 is TGTGCCAGCAGCCCAACCGGGGGTGAGCAGTTCTTC. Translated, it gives CASSPTGGEQFF.